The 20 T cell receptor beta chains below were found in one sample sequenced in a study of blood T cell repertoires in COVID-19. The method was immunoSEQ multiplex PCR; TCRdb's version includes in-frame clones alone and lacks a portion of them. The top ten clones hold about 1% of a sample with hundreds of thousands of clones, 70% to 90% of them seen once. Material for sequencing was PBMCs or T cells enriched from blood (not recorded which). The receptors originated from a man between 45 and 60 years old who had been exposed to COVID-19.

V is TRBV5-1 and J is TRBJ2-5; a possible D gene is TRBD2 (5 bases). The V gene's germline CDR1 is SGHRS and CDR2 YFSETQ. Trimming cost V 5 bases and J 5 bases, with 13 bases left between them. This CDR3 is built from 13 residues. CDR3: CASSRGFGETQYF. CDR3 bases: TGCGCCAGCAGTCGGGGATTTGGGGAGACCCAGTACTTC.

CDR3 sequence reads: CASSLGISGTGRETQYF. The CDR3 bases are TGCGCCAGCAGCTTGGGGATTTCCGGGACAGGCCGAGAGACCCAGTACTTC. This chain joins TRBV5-1 and TRBJ2-5; 8 bases align to TRBD1. Germline CDR1 is SGHRS and CDR2 is YFSETQ. The CDR3 sequence is 17 residues long. V dropped 0 bases and J dropped 4; count of bases not matched to a gene: 11.

The DNA of the CDR3 is TGCAGCGGGAGTAGCGGGAGCGTAGGTGAGCAGTTCTTC. It is translated as CSGSSGSVGEQFF. This chain links TRBV29-1 with TRBJ2-1; TRBD2 agrees at 9 bases. Trimming took 7 bases from V and 9 from J; bases not matched to a gene: 10. The CDR3 has 13 residues. Germline CDR1 reads SQVTM; CDR2 reads ANQGSEA.

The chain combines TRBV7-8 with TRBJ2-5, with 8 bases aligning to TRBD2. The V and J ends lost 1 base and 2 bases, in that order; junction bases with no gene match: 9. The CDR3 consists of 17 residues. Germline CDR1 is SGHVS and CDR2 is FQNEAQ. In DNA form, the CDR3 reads TGTGCCAGCAGCTTAGTTGGAACGAGCGGGGGACAAGAGACCCAGTACTTC. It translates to CASSLVGTSGGQETQYF.

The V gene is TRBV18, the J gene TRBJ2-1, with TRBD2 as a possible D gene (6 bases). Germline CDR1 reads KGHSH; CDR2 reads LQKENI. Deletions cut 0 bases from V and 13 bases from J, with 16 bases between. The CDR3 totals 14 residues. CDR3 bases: TGTGCCAGCTCACCACCGGGACTCCAAAGAACCCAGTTCTTC. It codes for CASSPPGLQRTQFF.

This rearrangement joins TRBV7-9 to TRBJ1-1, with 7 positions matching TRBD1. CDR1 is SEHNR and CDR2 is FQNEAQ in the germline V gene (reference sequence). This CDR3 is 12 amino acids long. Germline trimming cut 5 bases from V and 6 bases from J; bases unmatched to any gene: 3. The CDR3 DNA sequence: TGTGCCAGCAGCCCAGGGGGGCCTGAAGCTTTCTTT. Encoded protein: CASSPGGPEAFF.

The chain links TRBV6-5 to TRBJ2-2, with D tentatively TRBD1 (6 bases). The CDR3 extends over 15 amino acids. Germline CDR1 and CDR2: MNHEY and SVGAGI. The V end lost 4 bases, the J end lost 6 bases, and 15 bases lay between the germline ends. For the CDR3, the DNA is TGTGCCAGCAGTTCACAGGGTTTGGGCGCCGGGGAGCTGTTTTTT. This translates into CASSSQGLGAGELFF.

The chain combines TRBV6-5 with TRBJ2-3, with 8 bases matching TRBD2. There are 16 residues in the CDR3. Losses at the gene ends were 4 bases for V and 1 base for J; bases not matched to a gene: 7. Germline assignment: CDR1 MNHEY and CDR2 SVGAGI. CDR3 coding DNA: TGTGCCAGCAGTTCCCCAAGCGGGGGTCGCACAGATACGCAGTATTTT. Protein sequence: CASSSPSGGRTDTQYF.

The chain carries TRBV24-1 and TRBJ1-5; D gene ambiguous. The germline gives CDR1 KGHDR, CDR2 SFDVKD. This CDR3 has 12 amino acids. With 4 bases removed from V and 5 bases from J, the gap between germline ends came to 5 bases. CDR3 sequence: CATSDFDQPQHF. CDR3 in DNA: TGTGCCACCAGTGACTTTGATCAGCCCCAGCATTTT.

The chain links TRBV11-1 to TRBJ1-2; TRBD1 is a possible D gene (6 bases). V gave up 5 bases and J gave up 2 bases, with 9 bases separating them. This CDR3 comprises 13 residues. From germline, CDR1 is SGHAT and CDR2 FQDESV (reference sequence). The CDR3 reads CASSRQGNYGYTF. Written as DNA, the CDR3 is TGTGCCAGCAGCCGTCAGGGGAACTATGGCTACACCTTC.

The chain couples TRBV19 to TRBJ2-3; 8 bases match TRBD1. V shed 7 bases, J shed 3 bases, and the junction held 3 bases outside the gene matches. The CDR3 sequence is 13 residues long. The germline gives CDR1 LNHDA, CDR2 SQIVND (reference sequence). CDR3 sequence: CASIRTGTDTQYF. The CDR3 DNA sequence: TGTGCCAGTATCCGGACAGGGACAGATACGCAGTATTTT. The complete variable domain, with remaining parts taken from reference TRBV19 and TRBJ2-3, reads DGGITQSPKYLFRKEGQNVTLSCEQNLNHDAMYWYRQDPGQGLRLIYYSQIVNDFQKGDIAEGYSVSREKKESFPLTVTSAQKNPTAFYLCASIRTGTDTQYFGPGTRLTVL.

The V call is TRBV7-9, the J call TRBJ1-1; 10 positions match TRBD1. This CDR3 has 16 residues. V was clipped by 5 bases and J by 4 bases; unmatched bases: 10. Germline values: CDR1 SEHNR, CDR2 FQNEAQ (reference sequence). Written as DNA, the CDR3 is TGTGCCAGCAGCGGACCTGACAGGGGGCAGGTCACTGAAGCTTTCTTT. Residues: CASSGPDRGQVTEAFF.

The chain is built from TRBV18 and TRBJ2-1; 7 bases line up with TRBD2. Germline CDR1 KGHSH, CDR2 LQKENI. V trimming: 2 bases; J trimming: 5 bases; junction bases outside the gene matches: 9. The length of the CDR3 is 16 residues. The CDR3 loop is CASSPDWGGAHNEQFF. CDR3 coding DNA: TGTGCCAGCTCACCAGACTGGGGAGGGGCCCACAATGAGCAGTTCTTC.

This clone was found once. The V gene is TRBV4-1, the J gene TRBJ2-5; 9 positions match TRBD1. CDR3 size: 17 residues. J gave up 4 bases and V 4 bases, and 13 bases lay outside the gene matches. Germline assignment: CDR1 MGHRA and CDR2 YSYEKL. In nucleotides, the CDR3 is TGCGCCAGCAGCCGCAAACCGGGACAGGGAGGCTCAGAGACCCAGTACTTC. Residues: CASSRKPGQGGSETQYF.

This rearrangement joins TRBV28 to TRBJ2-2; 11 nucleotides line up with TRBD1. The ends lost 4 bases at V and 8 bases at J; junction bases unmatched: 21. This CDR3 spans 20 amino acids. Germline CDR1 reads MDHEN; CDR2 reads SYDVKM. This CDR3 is CASSSLSGRDRGSLPGELFF. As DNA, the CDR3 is TGTGCCAGCAGTTCCCTGTCCGGTAGGGACAGGGGGTCGCTACCTGGGGAGCTGTTTTTT.

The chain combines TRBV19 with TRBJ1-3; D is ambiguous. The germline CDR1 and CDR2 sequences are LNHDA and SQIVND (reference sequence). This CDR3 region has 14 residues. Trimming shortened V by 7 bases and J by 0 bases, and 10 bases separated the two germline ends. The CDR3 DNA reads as TGTGCCAGTACCCCCCGTATCTCTGGAAACACCATATATTTT. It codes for CASTPRISGNTIYF.

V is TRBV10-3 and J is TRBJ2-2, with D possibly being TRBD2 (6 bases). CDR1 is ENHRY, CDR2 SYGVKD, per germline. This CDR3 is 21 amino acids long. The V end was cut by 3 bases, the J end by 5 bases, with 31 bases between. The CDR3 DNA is TGTGCCATCAGTGAAGAGGGTTCAAGAGGACCGGGGGTCAAGAGGACCGGGGAGCTGTTTTTT. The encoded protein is CAISEEGSRGPGVKRTGELFF.

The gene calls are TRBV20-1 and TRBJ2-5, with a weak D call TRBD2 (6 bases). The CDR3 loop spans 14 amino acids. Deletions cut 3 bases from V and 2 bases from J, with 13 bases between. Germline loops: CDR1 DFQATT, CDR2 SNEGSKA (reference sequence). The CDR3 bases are TGCAGTGCTAGTAAGTGGGAGGTACAAGAGACCCAGTACTTC. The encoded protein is CSASKWEVQETQYF.

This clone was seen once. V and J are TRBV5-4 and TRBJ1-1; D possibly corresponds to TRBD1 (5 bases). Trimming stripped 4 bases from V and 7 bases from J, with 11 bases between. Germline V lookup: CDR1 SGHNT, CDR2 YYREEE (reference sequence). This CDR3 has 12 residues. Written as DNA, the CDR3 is TGTGCCAGCAGCCTCTCAGGGATTGAAGCTTTCTTT. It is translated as CASSLSGIEAFF.

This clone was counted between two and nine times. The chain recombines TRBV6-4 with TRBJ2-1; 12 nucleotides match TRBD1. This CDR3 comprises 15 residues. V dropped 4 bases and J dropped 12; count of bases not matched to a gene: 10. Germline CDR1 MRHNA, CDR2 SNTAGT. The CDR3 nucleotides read TGTGCCAGCAGTGTTTCCGGGACAGGGGGCTTCGGGCAGTTCTTC. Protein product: CASSVSGTGGFGQFF.